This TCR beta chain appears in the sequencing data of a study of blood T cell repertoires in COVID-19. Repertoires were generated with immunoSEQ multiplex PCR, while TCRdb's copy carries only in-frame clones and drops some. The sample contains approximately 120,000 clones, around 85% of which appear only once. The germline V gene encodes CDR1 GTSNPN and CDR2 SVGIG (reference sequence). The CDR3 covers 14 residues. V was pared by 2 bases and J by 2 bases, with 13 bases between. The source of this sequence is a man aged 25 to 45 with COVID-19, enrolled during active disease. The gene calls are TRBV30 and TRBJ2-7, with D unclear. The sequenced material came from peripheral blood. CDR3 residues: CAWSRSRLPYEQYF. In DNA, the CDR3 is TGTGCCTGGAGTAGAAGCAGGCTACCCTACGAGCAGTACTTC.